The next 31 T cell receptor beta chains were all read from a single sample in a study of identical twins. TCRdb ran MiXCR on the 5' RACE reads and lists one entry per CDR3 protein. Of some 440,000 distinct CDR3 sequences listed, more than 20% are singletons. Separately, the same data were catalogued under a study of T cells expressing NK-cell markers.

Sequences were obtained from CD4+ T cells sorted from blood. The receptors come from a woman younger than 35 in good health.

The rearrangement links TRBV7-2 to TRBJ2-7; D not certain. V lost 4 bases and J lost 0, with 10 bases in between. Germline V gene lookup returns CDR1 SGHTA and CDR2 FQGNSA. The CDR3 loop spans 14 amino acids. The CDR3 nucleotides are TGTGCCAGCAGCTCCGTATGGGACTCCTACGAGCAGTACTTC. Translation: CASSSVWDSYEQYF.

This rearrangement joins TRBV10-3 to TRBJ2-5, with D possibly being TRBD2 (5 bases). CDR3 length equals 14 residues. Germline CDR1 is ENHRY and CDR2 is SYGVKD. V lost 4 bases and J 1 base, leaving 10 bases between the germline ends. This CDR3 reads CAISVGLSQETQYF. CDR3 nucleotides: TGTGCCATCAGTGTTGGACTTTCCCAAGAGACCCAGTACTTC.

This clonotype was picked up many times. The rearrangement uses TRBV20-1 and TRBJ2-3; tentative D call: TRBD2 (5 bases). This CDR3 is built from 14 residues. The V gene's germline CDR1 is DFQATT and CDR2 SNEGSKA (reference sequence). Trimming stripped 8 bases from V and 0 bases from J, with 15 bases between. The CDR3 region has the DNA TGCAGTAGCCCAGGAGGCTCGAGCACAGATACGCAGTATTTT. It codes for CSSPGGSSTDTQYF.

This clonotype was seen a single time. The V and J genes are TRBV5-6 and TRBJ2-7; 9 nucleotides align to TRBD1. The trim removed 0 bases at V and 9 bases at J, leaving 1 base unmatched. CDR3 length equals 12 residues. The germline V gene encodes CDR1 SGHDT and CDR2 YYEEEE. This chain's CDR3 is CASSLVDRGQYF. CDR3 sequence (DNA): TGTGCCAGCAGCTTGGTGGACAGGGGGCAGTACTTC.

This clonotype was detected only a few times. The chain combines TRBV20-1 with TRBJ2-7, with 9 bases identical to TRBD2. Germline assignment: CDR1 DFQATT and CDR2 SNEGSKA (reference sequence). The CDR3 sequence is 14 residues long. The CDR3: CSGTLAGVSYEQYF. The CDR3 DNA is TGCAGCGGGACCTTAGCGGGAGTTTCCTACGAGCAGTACTTC.

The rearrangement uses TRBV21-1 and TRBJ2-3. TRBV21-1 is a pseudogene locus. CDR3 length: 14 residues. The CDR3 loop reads CASSKGISTDTQYF. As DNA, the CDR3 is TGTGCCAGCAGCAAAGGGATTAGCACAGATACGCAGTATTTT.

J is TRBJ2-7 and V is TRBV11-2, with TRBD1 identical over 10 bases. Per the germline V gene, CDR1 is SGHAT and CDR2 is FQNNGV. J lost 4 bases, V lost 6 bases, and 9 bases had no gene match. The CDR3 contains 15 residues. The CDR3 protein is CASSLPTGGGYEQYF. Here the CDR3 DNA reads TGTGCCAGCAGTCTACCGACAGGGGGCGGATACGAGCAGTACTTC.

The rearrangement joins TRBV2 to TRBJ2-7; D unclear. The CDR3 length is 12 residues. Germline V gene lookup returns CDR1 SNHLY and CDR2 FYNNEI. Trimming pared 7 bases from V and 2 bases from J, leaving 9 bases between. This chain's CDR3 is CASKMETYEQYF. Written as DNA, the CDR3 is TGTGCCAGCAAGATGGAGACCTACGAGCAGTACTTC.

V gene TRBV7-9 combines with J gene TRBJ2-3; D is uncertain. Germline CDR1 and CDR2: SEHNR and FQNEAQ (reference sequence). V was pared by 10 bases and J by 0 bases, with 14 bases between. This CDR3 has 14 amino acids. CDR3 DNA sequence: TGTGCCATACAGACGAGATCTAGCACAGATACGCAGTATTTT. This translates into CAIQTRSSTDTQYF.

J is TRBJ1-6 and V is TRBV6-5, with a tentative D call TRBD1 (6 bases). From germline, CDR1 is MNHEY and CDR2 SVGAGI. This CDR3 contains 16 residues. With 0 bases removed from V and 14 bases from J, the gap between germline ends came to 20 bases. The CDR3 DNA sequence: TGTGCCAGCAGTTACTCGAATGGTTTAGGGGGTATGACCCTCCACTTT. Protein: CASSYSNGLGGMTLHF.

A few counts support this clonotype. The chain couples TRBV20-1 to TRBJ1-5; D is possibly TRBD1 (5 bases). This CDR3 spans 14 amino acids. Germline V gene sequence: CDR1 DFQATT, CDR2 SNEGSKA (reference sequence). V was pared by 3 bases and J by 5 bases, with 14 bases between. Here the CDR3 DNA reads TGCAGTGCTAGTCTGGGACGGTGGGATCAGCCCCAGCATTTT. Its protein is CSASLGRWDQPQHF.

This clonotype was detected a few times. The CDR3 DNA follows: TGCAGTGCTAGGCCCCCGGGACAGTACAATGAGCAGTTCTTC. Translating it yields CSARPPGQYNEQFF. The V gene is TRBV20-1, the J gene TRBJ2-1, with TRBD1 matching 7 bases. In germline, CDR1 is DFQATT, CDR2 SNEGSKA (reference sequence). The trim removed 3 bases at V and 4 bases at J, leaving 6 bases unmatched. The length of the CDR3 is 14 residues.

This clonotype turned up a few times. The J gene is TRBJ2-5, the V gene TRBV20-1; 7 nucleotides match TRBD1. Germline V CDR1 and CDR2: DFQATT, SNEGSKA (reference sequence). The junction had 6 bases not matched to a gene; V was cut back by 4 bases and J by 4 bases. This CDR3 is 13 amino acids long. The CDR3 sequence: CSATDRLGETQYF. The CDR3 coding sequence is TGCAGTGCTACGGACAGGCTTGGAGAGACCCAGTACTTC.

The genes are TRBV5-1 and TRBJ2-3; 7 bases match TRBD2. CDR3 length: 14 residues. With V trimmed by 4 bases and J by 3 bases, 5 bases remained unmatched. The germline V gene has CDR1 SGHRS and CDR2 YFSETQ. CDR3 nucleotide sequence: TGCGCCAGCAGCCCTGAGCGGGGAACAGATACGCAGTATTTT. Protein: CASSPERGTDTQYF.

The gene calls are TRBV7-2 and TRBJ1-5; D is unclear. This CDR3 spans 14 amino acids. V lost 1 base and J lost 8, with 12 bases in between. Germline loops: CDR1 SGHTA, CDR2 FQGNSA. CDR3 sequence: CASSLEGDRKPQHF. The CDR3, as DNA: TGTGCCAGCAGCTTAGAAGGAGATAGGAAGCCCCAGCATTTT.

Here the CDR3 DNA reads TGTGCCAGCAGCAGATCTAGCGGGAGCTTCACCTACGAGCAGTACTTC. It specifies CASSRSSGSFTYEQYF. The rearrangement uses TRBV3-1 and TRBJ2-7; 10 positions match TRBD2. Trimming cost V 5 bases and J 2 bases; bases outside gene matches: 9. Germline V gene lookup returns CDR1 LGHDT and CDR2 YNNKEL (reference sequence). The CDR3 totals 16 residues.

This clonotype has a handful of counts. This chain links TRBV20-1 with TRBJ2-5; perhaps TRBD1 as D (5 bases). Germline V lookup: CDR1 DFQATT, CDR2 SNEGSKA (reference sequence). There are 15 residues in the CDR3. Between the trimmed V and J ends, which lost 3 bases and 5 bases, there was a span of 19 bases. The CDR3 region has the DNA TGCAGTGCTAGTGATGCTTCGCAGGGCGCGGAGACCCAGTACTTC. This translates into CSASDASQGAETQYF.

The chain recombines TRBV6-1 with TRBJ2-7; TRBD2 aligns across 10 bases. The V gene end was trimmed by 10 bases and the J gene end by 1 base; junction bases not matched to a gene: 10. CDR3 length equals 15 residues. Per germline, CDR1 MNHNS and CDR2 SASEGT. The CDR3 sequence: CAMSSGRGPSYEQYF. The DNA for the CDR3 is TGTGCCATGTCGAGCGGGAGGGGACCATCCTACGAGCAGTACTTC.

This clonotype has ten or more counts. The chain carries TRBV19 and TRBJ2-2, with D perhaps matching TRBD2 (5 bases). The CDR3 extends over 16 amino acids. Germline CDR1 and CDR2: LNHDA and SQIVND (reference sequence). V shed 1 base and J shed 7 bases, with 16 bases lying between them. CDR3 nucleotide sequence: TGTGCCAGTAGTATAGGAGGGCCTGGACGCGGCGGGGAGCTGTTTTTT. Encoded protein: CASSIGGPGRGGELFF. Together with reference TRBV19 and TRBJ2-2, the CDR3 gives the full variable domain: DGGITQSPKYLFRKEGQNVTLSCEQNLNHDAMYWYRQDPGQGLRLIYYSQIVNDFQKGDIAEGYSVSREKKESFPLTVTSAQKNPTAFYLCASSIGGPGRGGELFFGEGSRLTVL.

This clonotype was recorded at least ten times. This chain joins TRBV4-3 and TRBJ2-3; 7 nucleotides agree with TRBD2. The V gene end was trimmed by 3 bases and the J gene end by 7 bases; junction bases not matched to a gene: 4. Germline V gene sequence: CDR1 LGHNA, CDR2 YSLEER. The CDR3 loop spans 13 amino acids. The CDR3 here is CASSQETSHTQYF. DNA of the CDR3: TGCGCCAGCAGCCAGGAGACTAGCCATACGCAGTATTTT.

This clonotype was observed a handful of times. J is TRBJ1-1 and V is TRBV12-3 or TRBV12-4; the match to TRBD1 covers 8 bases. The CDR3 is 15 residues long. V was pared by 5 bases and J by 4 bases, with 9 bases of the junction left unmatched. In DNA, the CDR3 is TGTGCCAGCAGTACGCAGGGGGCGCGAGTCACTGAAGCTTTCTTT. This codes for CASSTQGARVTEAFF.

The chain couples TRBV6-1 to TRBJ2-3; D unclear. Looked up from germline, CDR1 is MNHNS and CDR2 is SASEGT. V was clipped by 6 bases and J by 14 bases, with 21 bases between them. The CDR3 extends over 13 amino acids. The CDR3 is CASSTAPQSETYF. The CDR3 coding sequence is TGTGCCAGCAGCACCGCCCCACAGAGTGAAACGTATTTT.

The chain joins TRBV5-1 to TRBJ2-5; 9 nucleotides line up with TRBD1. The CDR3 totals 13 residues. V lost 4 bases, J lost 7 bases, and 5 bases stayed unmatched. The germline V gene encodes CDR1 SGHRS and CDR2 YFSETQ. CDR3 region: CASSRTGDGTQYF. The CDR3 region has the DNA TGCGCCAGCAGCAGGACAGGGGACGGGACCCAGTACTTC.

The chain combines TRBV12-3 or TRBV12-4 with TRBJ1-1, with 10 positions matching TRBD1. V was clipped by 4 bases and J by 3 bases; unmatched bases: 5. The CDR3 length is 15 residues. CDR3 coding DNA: TGTGCCAGCAGTTCGGACAGGGGGAAAGACACTGAAGCTTTCTTT. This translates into CASSSDRGKDTEAFF.

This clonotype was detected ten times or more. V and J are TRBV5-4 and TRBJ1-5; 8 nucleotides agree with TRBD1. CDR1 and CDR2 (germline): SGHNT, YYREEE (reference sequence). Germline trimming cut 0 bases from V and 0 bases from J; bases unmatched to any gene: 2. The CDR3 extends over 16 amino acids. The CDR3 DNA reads TGTGCCAGCAGCTTGGCGACAGGGGATAGCAATCAGCCCCAGCATTTT. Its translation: CASSLATGDSNQPQHF.

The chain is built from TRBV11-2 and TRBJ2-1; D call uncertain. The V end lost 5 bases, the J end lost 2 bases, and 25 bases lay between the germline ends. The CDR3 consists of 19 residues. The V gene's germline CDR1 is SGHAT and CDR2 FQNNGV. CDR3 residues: CASSRRPPQNGVAYNEQFF. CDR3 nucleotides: TGTGCCAGCAGCAGAAGGCCCCCACAGAATGGAGTCGCCTACAATGAGCAGTTCTTC.

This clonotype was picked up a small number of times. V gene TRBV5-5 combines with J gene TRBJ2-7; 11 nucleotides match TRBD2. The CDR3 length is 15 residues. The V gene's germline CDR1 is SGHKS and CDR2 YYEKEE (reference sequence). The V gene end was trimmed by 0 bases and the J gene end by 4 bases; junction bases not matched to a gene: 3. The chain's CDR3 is CASSLGASGRYEQYF. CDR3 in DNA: TGTGCCAGCAGCTTGGGCGCTAGCGGGAGGTACGAGCAGTACTTC.

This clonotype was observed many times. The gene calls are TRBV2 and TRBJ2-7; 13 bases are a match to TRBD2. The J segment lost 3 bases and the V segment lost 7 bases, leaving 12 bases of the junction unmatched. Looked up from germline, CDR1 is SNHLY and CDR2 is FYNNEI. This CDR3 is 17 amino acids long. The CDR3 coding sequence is TGTGCCAGCAACAGATTACGGACTAGCGGGGGATACTACGAGCAGTACTTC. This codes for CASNRLRTSGGYYEQYF.

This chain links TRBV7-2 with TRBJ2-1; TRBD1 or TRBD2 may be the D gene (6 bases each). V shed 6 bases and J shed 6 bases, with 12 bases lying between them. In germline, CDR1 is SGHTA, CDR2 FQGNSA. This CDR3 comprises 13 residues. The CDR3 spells CASRLQGGNEQFF. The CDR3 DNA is TGTGCCAGCAGACTACAGGGAGGCAATGAGCAGTTCTTC.

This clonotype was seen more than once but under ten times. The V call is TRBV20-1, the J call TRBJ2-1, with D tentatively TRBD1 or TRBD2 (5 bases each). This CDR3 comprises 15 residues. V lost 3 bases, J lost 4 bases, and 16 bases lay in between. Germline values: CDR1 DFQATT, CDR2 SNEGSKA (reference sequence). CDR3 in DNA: TGCAGTGCTAGTTCCGTCGGGAAGGGGTACAATGAGCAGTTCTTC. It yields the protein CSASSVGKGYNEQFF.

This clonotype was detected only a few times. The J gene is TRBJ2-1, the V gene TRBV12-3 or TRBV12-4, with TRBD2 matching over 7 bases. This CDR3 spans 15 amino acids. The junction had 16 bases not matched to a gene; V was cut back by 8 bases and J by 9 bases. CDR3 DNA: TGTGCCAGCGAAAAGGGACTAAGGGAACGTGGTGAGCAGTTCTTC. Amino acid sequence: CASEKGLRERGEQFF.